Listed below are T cell receptor beta chains from one sample, sequenced in a study of blood T cell repertoires in COVID-19. Assay used: immunoSEQ multiplex PCR; TCRdb lists only in-frame clones, some missing. Here the sample spans around 200,000 clones, roughly 84% being singletons. Material: peripheral blood. The origin of the receptors is a woman of 80 years or more with active or convalescent COVID-19. Both conserved end residues are part of each CDR3. D genes are given only for firm matches. Clone size is not always given. Where it is, it says once, few, many or a class for expanded clones.

CDR3nt: TGTGCCAGCAGCTCAGGGTTACCGAATCAGCCCCAGCATTTT
CDR3aa: CASSSGLPNQPQHF
d_gene: NA
abundance: NA
j_gene: TRBJ1-5
v_gene: TRBV28

CDR3nt: TGTGCCTGGAAAAGGGGGCTCGGAAACACCATATATTTT
CDR3aa: CAWKRGLGNTIYF
d_gene: TRBD1
abundance: NA
j_gene: TRBJ1-3
v_gene: TRBV30

CDR3nt: TGTGCCAGCAGCGCGGGGGGCTCGAATACGCAGTATTTT
CDR3aa: CASSAGGSNTQYF
d_gene: NA
abundance: NA
j_gene: TRBJ2-3
v_gene: TRBV9

CDR3nt: TGTGCCAGCAGCTTAGATTACGCCCGACTGATCAAAAACATTCAGTACTTC
CDR3aa: CASSLDYARLIKNIQYF
d_gene: NA
abundance: NA
j_gene: TRBJ2-4
v_gene: TRBV7-2

CDR3nt: TGTGCCAGCTCACCAGAAGGGCAGGGTTCACCCCTCCACTTT
CDR3aa: CASSPEGQGSPLHF
d_gene: NA
abundance: many
j_gene: TRBJ1-6
v_gene: TRBV18

CDR3nt: TGTGCCAGCAGCTTACAGATCTCCTACGAGCAGTACTTC
CDR3aa: CASSLQISYEQYF
d_gene: NA
abundance: NA
j_gene: TRBJ2-7
v_gene: TRBV11-3

CDR3nt: TGTGCCAGCCCGCCCAGGGGGCTTGTGAACACTGAAGCTTTCTTT
CDR3aa: CASPPRGLVNTEAFF
d_gene: TRBD1
abundance: NA
j_gene: TRBJ1-1
v_gene: TRBV28

CDR3nt: TGTGCCAGCAGCGCCGGGACTAGGGGGAACAATGAGCAGTTCTTC
CDR3aa: CASSAGTRGNNEQFF
d_gene: TRBD2
abundance: few
j_gene: TRBJ2-1
v_gene: TRBV7-3

CDR3nt: TGTGCCAGCAGCTCAGGGGTCAGGATGAACACTGAAGCTTTCTTT
CDR3aa: CASSSGVRMNTEAFF
d_gene: NA
abundance: once
j_gene: TRBJ1-1
v_gene: TRBV7-9

CDR3nt: TGTGCCAGCACACTAACCGGGAGGGGGGCTAATGAAAAACTGTTTTTT
CDR3aa: CASTLTGRGANEKLFF
d_gene: NA
abundance: NA
j_gene: TRBJ1-4
v_gene: TRBV7-2

CDR3nt: TGCAGCAGTTCTAGTTCAGAGACCCAGTACTTC
CDR3aa: CSSSSSETQYF
d_gene: NA
abundance: NA
j_gene: TRBJ2-5
v_gene: TRBV20-1

CDR3nt: TGTGCCAGCACTACCTTATCGGACAGAGCGTATGGCTACACCTTC
CDR3aa: CASTTLSDRAYGYTF
d_gene: NA
abundance: NA
j_gene: TRBJ1-2
v_gene: TRBV6-6

CDR3nt: TGTGCCACCAGCCGAGGGGCGGGGATCACAGATACGCAGTATTTT
CDR3aa: CATSRGAGITDTQYF
d_gene: NA
abundance: NA
j_gene: TRBJ2-3
v_gene: TRBV15

CDR3nt: TGCGCCAGCAGCGACAGCTACACAGATACGCAGTATTTT
CDR3aa: CASSDSYTDTQYF
d_gene: NA
abundance: NA
j_gene: TRBJ2-3
v_gene: TRBV5-1

CDR3nt: TGTGCCTGGGACCGGGACAGGGGAGGTCAGCCCCAGCATTTT
CDR3aa: CAWDRDRGGQPQHF
d_gene: TRBD1
abundance: NA
j_gene: TRBJ1-5
v_gene: TRBV30